These T cell receptor beta chains were read from a single sample in a study of T cell changes during pregnancy in multiple sclerosis. Measured with immunoSEQ multiplex PCR; TCRdb has only the in-frame clones, and not every one. The sample shows about 59,000 clones, about 92% of them seen only once. The material sequenced was peripheral blood, taken in the third trimester of pregnancy. The receptors stem from a female donor in good health, enrolled as a control in a pregnancy study. Each CDR3 is given with its conserved first and last residue. A D gene is named only where the DNA matches it firmly. Size is stated for part of the rows, as once, few or many counts, or as a class when the clone is expanded.

J gene | D gene | CDR3 length | V gene | clone size | CDR3 DNA | CDR3 protein
TRBJ2-5 | - | 15 | TRBV9 | - | TGTGCCAGCAGCCCCGGGGTTACACTCAAAGAGACCCAGTACTTC | CASSPGVTLKETQYF
TRBJ2-1 | TRBD1 | 17 | TRBV11-1 | few | TGTGCCAGCAGCTTAGGGTTAGGGACAGGGGCCTACAATGAGCAGTTCTTC | CASSLGLGTGAYNEQFF
TRBJ2-7 | TRBD2 | 16 | TRBV7-2 | - | TGTGCCAGCACGACGGGCGGGTCGGGAGGGATTTCCGAGCAGTACTTC | CASTTGGSGGISEQYF
TRBJ2-3 | - | 15 | TRBV7-9 | - | TGTGCCAGCAGCTCTCGACGGGGAAACACAGATACGCAGTATTTT | CASSSRRGNTDTQYF
TRBJ2-3 | TRBD2 | 15 | TRBV7-6 | - | TGTGCCAGCAGCCCTCGACTAGCGGGGACAGATACGCAGTATTTT | CASSPRLAGTDTQYF
TRBJ2-7 | - | 11 | TRBV27 | once | TGTGCCAGCAGAGGACTATACGAGCAGTACTTC | CASRGLYEQYF
TRBJ1-6 | - | 17 | TRBV18 | many | TGTGCCAGCTCACCACACCGGGGAGCTCACGACAATTCACCCCTCCACTTT | CASSPHRGAHDNSPLHF
TRBJ2-5 | TRBD2 | 16 | TRBV5-1 | - | TGCGCCAGCAGCTCTCGTAGCGGGAGGGGGGAAGAGACCCAGTACTTC | CASSSRSGRGEETQYF
TRBJ1-3 | - | 15 | TRBV5-1 | - | TGCGCCAGCAGCCAGGACTGGCCCTCTGGAAACACCATATATTTT | CASSQDWPSGNTIYF
TRBJ2-7 | - | 15 | TRBV5-6 | once | TGTGCCAGCGCAAGCTTAGGTAACAGCTCCTACGAGCAGTACTTC | CASASLGNSSYEQYF
TRBJ1-1 | TRBD1 | 15 | TRBV5-1 | - | TGCGCCAGCAGCTTATCCCGGACAGGGAACACTGAAGCTTTCTTT | CASSLSRTGNTEAFF
TRBJ2-1 | TRBD2 | 20 | TRBV30 | - | TGTGCCTGGAGTGTACCCCGGACTAGCGGGAGATGGGGCAGGATCTATGGGCAGTTCTTC | CAWSVPRTSGRWGRIYGQFF
TRBJ1-1 | - | 11 | TRBV7-9 | - | TGTGCCAGCAGCCGGAACACTGAAGCTTTCTTT | CASSRNTEAFF
TRBJ1-2 | TRBD1 | 15 | TRBV29-1 | - | TGCAGCGTTGAAGATCGAGGAGGGGGCGGCTATGGCTACACCTTC | CSVEDRGGGGYGYTF
TRBJ2-7 | - | 12 | TRBV7-9 | - | TGTGCCAGCAGCTTACAGGGGCTCGAGCAGTACTTC | CASSLQGLEQYF
TRBJ2-3 | TRBD1 | 15 | TRBV5-1 | - | TGCGCCAGCAGGCTGGGACAGGGGGTTCCAGATACGCAGTATTTT | CASRLGQGVPDTQYF
TRBJ2-7 | TRBD2 | 15 | TRBV9 | - | TGTGCCAGCAGCTTAACGACTAGCGGGGGGGACGAGCAGTACTTC | CASSLTTSGGDEQYF
TRBJ2-7 | - | 14 | TRBV30 | once | TGTGCCTGGAGTGTTCCTATAGCTGTAGACGAGCAGTACTTC | CAWSVPIAVDEQYF
TRBJ2-3 | - | 16 | TRBV6-1 | - | TGTGCCAGCAGTGAAGCGTGGGGGCTGAGGACAGATACGCAGTATTTT | CASSEAWGLRTDTQYF
TRBJ2-2 | TRBD1 | 15 | TRBV5-1 | - | TGCGCCAGCAGCTTGCCCTCGACAGGGCCCGGGGAGCTGTTTTTT | CASSLPSTGPGELFF
TRBJ2-7 | - | 14 | TRBV6-1 | - | TGTGCCAGCAGCGGGAGAGTGATCGACTACGAGCAGTACTTC | CASSGRVIDYEQYF
TRBJ1-2 | TRBD1 | 13 | TRBV27 | - | TGTGCCAGCAAGGGACAGGGGTTTCGTGGCTACACCTTC | CASKGQGFRGYTF
TRBJ2-1 | TRBD2 | 15 | TRBV19 | once | TGTGCCACCGATTTAGCGGGAGGGCCTGGGTCGGAGCAGTTCTTC | CATDLAGGPGSEQFF
TRBJ2-3 | - | 12 | TRBV13 | - | TGTGCCAGCAGCTTTTATATGGATACGCAGTATTTT | CASSFYMDTQYF
TRBJ1-2 | - | 16 | TRBV2 | - | TGTGCCAGCAGTGATGGGGGCCCCTCAACACTATATGGCTACACCTTC | CASSDGGPSTLYGYTF
TRBJ2-3 | TRBD1 | 14 | TRBV5-6 | - | TGTGCCAGCCTCCGGGACAGAATCACAGATACGCAGTATTTT | CASLRDRITDTQYF
TRBJ1-4 | - | 13 | TRBV7-9 | - | TGTGCCAGCAGCAGAACAGGGAATGAAAAACTGTTTTTT | CASSRTGNEKLFF
TRBJ2-3 | TRBD2 | 15 | TRBV19 | - | TGTGCCAGTAGTTTTAGCGGGGAAAGCACAGATACGCAGTATTTT | CASSFSGESTDTQYF
TRBJ1-1 | - | 15 | TRBV11-2 | - | TGTGCCAGCAGCTTAGCGCAGGGACTTAACACTGAAGCTTTCTTT | CASSLAQGLNTEAFF
TRBJ1-1 | - | 15 | TRBV5-1 | - | TGCGCCAGCAGCTTGGGGGGGGGCCGGGACACTGAAGCTTTCTTT | CASSLGGGRDTEAFF
TRBJ2-7 | - | 14 | TRBV18 | - | TGTGCCAGCTTCTTGGACACAGGGAAGAACGAGCAGTACTTC | CASFLDTGKNEQYF
TRBJ1-1 | - | 15 | TRBV9 | - | TGTGCCAGCAGCGTAGCAAATGGCTTGGTTACTGAAGCTTTCTTT | CASSVANGLVTEAFF
TRBJ2-7 | TRBD1 | 14 | TRBV6-5 | - | TGTGCCAGCAGCCCAGGGGGCGTTATCTACGAGCAGTACTTC | CASSPGGVIYEQYF
TRBJ1-2 | TRBD1 | 14 | TRBV27 | - | TGTGCCAGCAGTTTTGACAGGGGGGTTTTTGGCTACACCTTC | CASSFDRGVFGYTF
TRBJ2-3 | TRBD2 | 16 | TRBV27 | - | TGTGCCAGCAGTTCCGGGACTAGCGCACGCACAGATACGCAGTATTTT | CASSSGTSARTDTQYF
TRBJ2-1 | TRBD1 | 13 | TRBV7-7 | - | TGTGCCAGCAGCCGGACAGGTATCAATGAGCAGTTCTTC | CASSRTGINEQFF
TRBJ2-3 | - | 14 | TRBV5-4 | - | TGTGCCAGCAGTTTCGAGGGCCAGTCAGATACGCAGTATTTT | CASSFEGQSDTQYF
TRBJ1-3 | - | 15 | TRBV7-8 | - | TGTGCCAGCAGCTTACGCGAGAGCTCTGGAAACACCATATATTTT | CASSLRESSGNTIYF
TRBJ2-4 | - | 15 | TRBV6-5 | - | TGTGCCAGCAGTTACTCGATCTCCCCGGAGAGCATTCAGTACTTC | CASSYSISPESIQYF
TRBJ1-2 | - | 14 | TRBV5-6 | - | TGTGCCAGCAGCCCGAGGAGGCAGAACTATGGCTACACCTTC | CASSPRRQNYGYTF
TRBJ1-5 | TRBD1 | 15 | TRBV19 | - | TGTGCCAGCCGGGACAGGATATATAGCAATCAGCCCCAGCATTTT | CASRDRIYSNQPQHF
TRBJ1-4 | - | 15 | TRBV18 | - | TGTGCCAGCTCACCCTCGACAGGAAGGAATGAAAAACTGTTTTTT | CASSPSTGRNEKLFF